This T cell receptor beta chain was obtained from a study of cytotoxic CD8 clonotypes in ibrutinib-treated CLL. Sequenced by immunoSEQ multiplex PCR; TCRdb stores in-frame clones only, minus some. The sample holds about 40,000 clones, around 70% seen once. Germline CDR1 and CDR2: SGDLS and YYNGEE. V lost 0 bases to trimming and J lost 1 base; unmatched junction nucleotides: 5. The CDR3 sequence is 18 residues long. The V gene is TRBV9, the J gene TRBJ2-6, with 9 bases that match TRBD2. Sequenced here: PBMCs, sampled at disease progression, from a patient treated with ibrutinib. This clonotype was sampled from a human donor with chronic lymphocytic leukemia. CDR3 residues: CASSVASSGSSGANVLTF. The CDR3 DNA reads as TGTGCCAGCAGCGTAGCAAGTAGCGGGAGTTCTGGGGCCAACGTCCTGACTTTC. Using reference TRBV9 and TRBJ2-6 for the parts outside the CDR3, the full variable domain is DSGVTQTPKHLITATGQRVTLRCSPRSGDLSVYWYQQSLDQGLQFLIQYYNGEERAKGNILERFSAQQFPDLHSELNLSSLELGDSALYFCASSVASSGSSGANVLTFGAGSRLTVL.